This T cell receptor beta chain was recovered during a study of T cell repertoires in cytomegalovirus infection. About this clonotype: The antigen remains undetermined.

The germline V gene has CDR1 ENHRY and CDR2 SYGVKD. J was trimmed by 8 bases and V by 4 bases; bases with no gene match: 3. This CDR3 is built from 14 residues. TCRdb reprocessed the reads via MiXCR and lists one record per CDR3 protein. This sample has hundreds of thousands of distinct CDR3 sequences; less than 40% occur once, and the top ten carry around an eighth. The chain joins TRBV10-3 to TRBJ1-6; the match to TRBD1 covers 9 bases. The sequence was obtained from a human donor in good health (CMV status not recorded). Some clones in this sample may be carry-over from other donors' samples. Sequenced here: cultured CD8+ T cells from PBMCs, sampled from culture after CMV antigen stimulation. CDR3 amino acids: CAISGQGEDSPLHF. CDR3 DNA sequence: TGTGCCATCAGTGGACAGGGGGAGGATTCACCCCTCCACTTT.